The sequence of this T cell receptor beta chain was determined in a study of read filtering for tumor transcriptome and immune sequencing. Germline assignment: CDR1 SGDLS and CDR2 YYNGEE. V was shortened by 4 bases and J by 4 bases, with 20 bases between the two germline ends. This CDR3 region has 16 residues. The library was built from around 0.4 ug RNA with molecular barcoded adaptors for alpha/delta and beta/gamma chains. TCRdb re-called the reads through MiXCR, storing one row per CDR3 protein. This table has 90,000 or so distinct CDR3 sequences, about 22% appearing once. The sample comprised a population of CD138-negative cells sorted from bone marrow. This receptor was taken from a donor aged 40 or older with multiple myeloma. This rearrangement joins TRBV9 to TRBJ1-1; D not certain. The CDR3 coding sequence is TGTGCCAGCAGCCCCCTTGGGCGGGGTGGGTTCACTGAAGCTTTCTTT. It codes for CASSPLGRGGFTEAFF.